Shown below are 21 T cell receptor beta chains from a single sample sequenced in a study of HIV-infected patients and healthy controls. All unsorted peripheral T cells were captured because whole blood was used without fractionation. Reverse transcription used 450 to 550 ng RNA and constant-region primers for alpha and beta. Separate chain-specific third strand synthesis with multiplexing indices produced the alpha and beta libraries. TCRdb used MiXCR to reprocess the 5' RACE reads, holding one entry per CDR3 protein. The repertoire holds some 20,000 distinct CDR3 sequences, with about 8.2% as singletons. Sequencing input: blood. The receptors shown here come from an adult in good health.

In its sample, this clonotype is medium-sized. The chain links TRBV6-1 to TRBJ2-3; 7 nucleotides agree with TRBD2. The germline gives CDR1 MNHNS, CDR2 SASEGT. The CDR3 is 14 residues long. Germline trimming cut 2 bases from V and 1 base from J; bases unmatched to any gene: 0. The CDR3 DNA sequence: TGTGCCAGCAGTGAACTAGCGGGCACAGATACGCAGTATTTT. Amino acids: CASSELAGTDTQYF.

This clonotype has a single count. A read error may be the cause here, since a much bigger clone is one base away. The gene calls are TRBV7-8 and TRBJ2-7; unclear D gene. The germline V gene encodes CDR1 SGHVS and CDR2 FQNEAQ. The CDR3 totals 16 residues. The CDR3 loop reads CTSSSSPGGILYEQYF. In DNA, the CDR3 is TGTACCAGCAGCTCCTCTCCCGGCGGAATTCTCTACGAGCAGTACTTC.

This clonotype was detected ten times or more. V is TRBV6-1 and J is TRBJ1-1; no clear D gene. Germline-derived CDR1 and CDR2 are MNHNS and SASEGT. CDR3 length: 13 amino acids. V was trimmed by 6 bases and J by 4 bases, leaving 12 bases between them. CDR3 region: CASSVQSTTEAFF. The CDR3 DNA reads as TGTGCCAGCAGCGTACAGTCGACCACTGAAGCTTTCTTT.

This clonotype was observed a few times. The J gene is TRBJ2-7, the V gene TRBV27; TRBD2 matches 7 bases. Germline V gene lookup returns CDR1 MNHEY and CDR2 SMNVEV (reference sequence). V dropped 0 bases and J dropped 3; count of bases not matched to a gene: 5. The CDR3 consists of 15 residues. CDR3 sequence: CASSLSRGGRYEQYF. DNA of the CDR3: TGTGCCAGCAGTTTATCGCGGGGAGGGCGCTACGAGCAGTACTTC.

This clonotype was counted at least ten times. The chain links TRBV7-2 to TRBJ2-1; D ambiguous. Trimming shortened V by 3 bases and J by 10 bases, and 10 bases separated the two germline ends. Germline V gene data show CDR1 as SGHTA and CDR2 as FQGNSA. CDR3 length equals 12 residues. CDR3 bases: TGTGCCAGCAGCTTCCATAGTCGAGAGCAGTTCTTC. Encoded protein: CASSFHSREQFF.

This clonotype was counted ten times or more. This sequence joins TRBV6-5 and TRBJ1-2; D unclear. V lost 7 bases to trimming and J lost 4 bases, with 19 bases between them. CDR1 is MNHEY, CDR2 SVGAGI, per germline. The CDR3 loop spans 15 amino acids. The chain's CDR3 is CASTPAPQDGYGYTF. The CDR3 DNA is TGTGCCAGCACCCCCGCACCTCAGGATGGCTATGGCTACACCTTC.

This clonotype has ten or more counts. The chain combines TRBV6-1 with TRBJ2-1; D is undetermined. V was cut by 1 base and J by 8 bases, with 12 bases left in between. CDR3 length equals 14 residues. Germline-derived CDR1 and CDR2 are MNHNS and SASEGT. This CDR3 reads CASSEGYQSDEQFF. CDR3 bases: TGTGCCAGCAGTGAAGGGTACCAAAGCGATGAGCAGTTCTTC.

This clonotype came up many times. The chain uses TRBV7-3 and TRBJ2-1; 11 bases are a match to TRBD2. Germline CDR1 is SGHTA and CDR2 is FQGTGA. After removal of 0 bases from V and 7 bases from J, the junction contained 2 bases not matched to a gene. This CDR3 spans 15 amino acids. The CDR3: CASSLTASGRNEQFF. For the CDR3, the DNA is TGTGCCAGCAGCTTAACAGCTAGCGGGAGGAATGAGCAGTTCTTC. Supplemented by reference TRBV7-3 and TRBJ2-1, the full variable domain reads GAGVSQTPSNKVTEKGKYVELRCDPISGHTALYWYRQSLGQGPEFLIYFQGTGAADDSGLPNDRFFAVRPEGSVSTLKIQRTERGDSAVYLCASSLTASGRNEQFFGPGTRLTVL.

The chain carries TRBV27 and TRBJ2-7; a weak D match, TRBD2 (5 bases). V dropped 5 bases and J dropped 7 bases, with 21 bases sitting between them. CDR3 length equals 15 residues. Per germline, CDR1 MNHEY and CDR2 SMNVEV (reference sequence). CDR3 amino acids: CASSPTKSGLEEQYF. CDR3 nucleotide sequence: TGTGCCAGCAGTCCGACCAAAAGCGGCCTCGAGGAGCAGTACTTC.

In its sample, this clonotype was seen many times. This chain uses TRBV3-1 with TRBJ1-1; the D is unclear. Germline values: CDR1 LGHDT, CDR2 YNNKEL (reference sequence). The CDR3 length is 13 residues. V lost 4 bases and J lost 5, with 11 bases in between. The CDR3 region is CASSRRSGTEAFF. Here the CDR3 DNA reads TGTGCCAGCAGCCGACGTTCGGGGACTGAAGCTTTCTTT. The complete variable domain, with remaining parts taken from reference TRBV3-1 and TRBJ1-1, reads DTAVSQTPKYLVTQMGNDKSIKCEQNLGHDTMYWYKQDSKKFLKIMFSYNNKELIINETVPNRFSPKSPDKAHLNLHINSLELGDSAVYFCASSRRSGTEAFFGQGTRLTVV.

This clonotype was counted ten times or more. This chain links TRBV20-1 with TRBJ1-5; 8 nucleotides line up with TRBD1. V shed 5 bases and J 4 bases; nucleotides not matched to a gene: 7. The CDR3 runs 14 residues. CDR1 and CDR2 from the germline V gene are DFQATT and SNEGSKA (reference sequence). CDR3 region: CSAHPGQVNQPQHF. The DNA of the CDR3 is TGCAGTGCTCACCCGGGACAGGTAAATCAGCCCCAGCATTTT.

This clonotype was counted many times. The chain combines TRBV6-5 with TRBJ1-1, with TRBD1 matching over 8 bases. Germline V CDR1 and CDR2: MNHEY, SVGAGI. V lost 8 bases to trimming and J lost 0 bases; unmatched junction nucleotides: 5. The CDR3 loop spans 14 amino acids. The CDR3 is CASFTDRVNTEAFF. The CDR3 DNA reads TGTGCCAGCTTTACGGACAGGGTGAACACTGAAGCTTTCTTT.

By share of the sample, this clonotype is medium-sized (0.01 to 0.1%). The rearrangement uses TRBV5-1 and TRBJ2-5; D is unclear. The CDR3 has 14 amino acids. CDR1 is SGHRS and CDR2 is YFSETQ in the germline V gene. V was shortened by 5 bases and J by 4 bases, with 15 bases between the two germline ends. The CDR3 is CASRVSPSGETQYF. The DNA for the CDR3 is TGCGCCAGCAGGGTTTCACCTTCCGGAGAGACCCAGTACTTC. Looking up the rest from reference TRBV5-1 and TRBJ2-5 gives the full variable domain: KAGVTQTPRYLIKTRGQQVTLSCSPISGHRSVSWYQQTPGQGLQFLFEYFSETQRNKGNFPGRFSGRQFSNSRSEMNVSTLELGDSALYLCASRVSPSGETQYFGPGTRLLVL.

This clonotype was found many times. The rearrangement joins TRBV5-5 to TRBJ2-1, with TRBD2 matching 13 bases. V shed 4 bases, J shed 14 bases, and the junction held 12 bases outside the gene matches. Germline assignment: CDR1 SGHKS and CDR2 YYEKEE (reference sequence). This CDR3 is built from 15 residues. For the CDR3, the DNA is TGTGCCAGCAGCCTGGCAGGACTAGCGGGAGAATTTGAGTTCTTC. Amino acids: CASSLAGLAGEFEFF.

This clonotype was found many times. The rearrangement joins TRBV19 to TRBJ2-2; 9 bases line up with TRBD1. Trimming took 6 bases from V and 7 from J; bases not matched to a gene: 3. The CDR3 has 13 residues. CDR1 is LNHDA and CDR2 is SQIVND in the germline V gene (reference sequence). The chain's CDR3 is CASRPDRGGELFF. CDR3 nucleotides: TGTGCCAGTAGACCGGACAGGGGCGGGGAGCTGTTTTTT. Supplemented by reference TRBV19 and TRBJ2-2, the full variable domain reads DGGITQSPKYLFRKEGQNVTLSCEQNLNHDAMYWYRQDPGQGLRLIYYSQIVNDFQKGDIAEGYSVSREKKESFPLTVTSAQKNPTAFYLCASRPDRGGELFFGEGSRLTVL.

This clonotype ranks as medium-sized. The gene calls are TRBV4-1 and TRBJ2-3; weak D call: TRBD2 (5 bases). CDR1 is MGHRA, CDR2 YSYEKL, per germline. The CDR3 runs to 16 residues. Trimming shortened V by 0 bases and J by 2 bases, and 12 bases separated the two germline ends. The CDR3 DNA follows: TGCGCCAGCAGCCAAGAAGCGGCGGGTTTCACAGATACGCAGTATTTT. Translation: CASSQEAAGFTDTQYF.

This clonotype was seen many times. The chain links TRBV6-6 to TRBJ1-1, with TRBD1 identical over 9 bases. CDR1 is MNHNY, CDR2 SVGAGI, per germline (reference sequence). This CDR3 comprises 15 residues. With 4 bases clipped from V and 4 bases from J, the junction kept 7 bases outside the gene matches. In DNA, the CDR3 is TGTGCCAGCAGTTGGTCACCGGGACAGGGCACTGAAGCTTTCTTT. This translates into CASSWSPGQGTEAFF.

The chain joins TRBV3-1 to TRBJ2-3; the D is unclear. With 1 base removed from V and 6 bases from J, the gap between germline ends came to 8 bases. The germline V gene has CDR1 LGHDT and CDR2 YNNKEL (reference sequence). This CDR3 spans 13 amino acids. CDR3 sequence: CASSQAVRDTQYF. The CDR3 region has the DNA TGTGCCAGCAGCCAAGCCGTCCGGGATACGCAGTATTTT.

There are many counts of this clonotype. This chain links TRBV7-8 with TRBJ2-4, with D perhaps matching TRBD1 (6 bases). Per germline, CDR1 SGHVS and CDR2 FQNEAQ. Deletions cut 8 bases from V and 5 bases from J, with 22 bases between. The CDR3 runs to 16 residues. CDR3 protein: CASSSVRGSGENIQYF. The CDR3 DNA reads as TGTGCCAGCTCTTCCGTTAGGGGGTCCGGAGAAAACATTCAGTACTTC.

This clonotype was seen ten or more times. The J gene is TRBJ2-5, the V gene TRBV19, with 9 bases aligning to TRBD2. This CDR3 spans 15 amino acids. CDR1 is LNHDA, CDR2 SQIVND, per germline (reference sequence). V shed 4 bases and J 2 bases; nucleotides not matched to a gene: 5. The CDR3 sequence: CASSKLAGKQETQYF. CDR3 coding DNA: TGTGCCAGTAGTAAGCTAGCGGGAAAGCAAGAGACCCAGTACTTC. The whole variable domain, filled in from reference TRBV19 and TRBJ2-5, reads DGGITQSPKYLFRKEGQNVTLSCEQNLNHDAMYWYRQDPGQGLRLIYYSQIVNDFQKGDIAEGYSVSREKKESFPLTVTSAQKNPTAFYLCASSKLAGKQETQYFGPGTRLLVL.

This clonotype was seen many times. The CDR3 protein is CASSADGFNQPQHF. CDR3 nucleotide sequence: TGCGCCAGCAGCGCCGACGGGTTCAATCAGCCCCAGCATTTT. The chain employs TRBV5-1 and TRBJ1-5; D gene unclear. This CDR3 region has 14 residues. The V end was cut by 4 bases, the J end by 3 bases, with 11 bases between. CDR1 and CDR2 from the germline V gene are SGHRS and YFSETQ.